The T cell receptor (beta chain) described here comes from a study of cytomegalovirus exposure and HLA in healthy donors. After removal of 0 bases from V and 14 bases from J, the junction contained 9 bases not matched to a gene. This CDR3 has 14 residues. CDR1 and CDR2 from the germline V gene are MNHEY and SVGAGI. Profiled with immunoSEQ multiplex PCR; TCRdb holds only in-frame clones, not every one. The repertoire includes approximately 160,000 clones, about 90% of them detected once, and around 3% sits in the top ten. Note on this clone: The antigen is unknown.

Overall study results and limits: Most TCR sequences were uncommon, yet certain public TCRs appeared in many donors.

The sample taken for sequencing was PBMCs. The J gene is TRBJ2-1, the V gene TRBV6-5, with 8 bases that match TRBD2. The TCR comes from a woman aged 18-29 years in good health and CMV-seropositive. CDR3 nucleotide sequence: TGTGCCAGCAGTTACTCTGAGACTAGCGAAACAAAGTTCTTC. Its protein is CASSYSETSETKFF.